These T cell receptor beta chains were read from a single sample in a study of T cell responses to AZD1222 COVID-19 vaccine. Here immunoSEQ multiplex PCR was the method, and the copy in TCRdb shows in-frame clones only, minus some. The sample includes 50,000 to 70,000 clones, 75% to 90% of them seen just once. Source: peripheral blood, taken on day 0 of MenACWY control vaccination. Receptors were obtained from an adult in good health. Both conserved end residues are part of each CDR3. Each record gives: J gene, D gene, V gene, clone size, CDR3 DNA, CDR3 protein. A D gene is named only where the DNA matches it firmly. Rows give clone size only sometimes, using once, few, many, or a class for an expanded clone.

J gene: TRBJ2-7
D gene: TRBD2
V gene: TRBV3-1/TRBV3-2
clone size: NA
CDR3 DNA: TGTGCCAGCAGCCTAAGGTCAGGGGGTGACGGCGGGAGGGCCTACGAGCAGTACTTC
CDR3 protein: CASSLRSGGDGGRAYEQYF

J gene: TRBJ1-1
D gene: TRBD1
V gene: TRBV5-4
clone size: NA
CDR3 DNA: TGTGCCAGCAGCTTGCCCTCGGGACAGGGGGCTGGGAACACTGAAGCTTTCTTT
CDR3 protein: CASSLPSGQGAGNTEAFF

J gene: TRBJ1-2
D gene: NA
V gene: TRBV10-3
clone size: NA
CDR3 DNA: TGTGCCATCAGTGAGAGGGAGGGTCAGGAGACCTACACCTTC
CDR3 protein: CAISEREGQETYTF

J gene: TRBJ2-1
D gene: NA
V gene: TRBV7-9
clone size: NA
CDR3 DNA: TGTGCCAGCAGCCGCCCAGGCGGGAATGAGCAGTTCTTC
CDR3 protein: CASSRPGGNEQFF

J gene: TRBJ2-4
D gene: NA
V gene: TRBV28
clone size: NA
CDR3 DNA: TGTGCCAGCAGTTTAATATCCCAAAACATTCAGTACTTC
CDR3 protein: CASSLISQNIQYF

J gene: TRBJ2-7
D gene: TRBD1
V gene: TRBV19
clone size: NA
CDR3 DNA: TGTGCCAGTAGTATATATGGGACAGCGCCCTACGAGCAGTACTTC
CDR3 protein: CASSIYGTAPYEQYF

J gene: TRBJ2-5
D gene: TRBD2
V gene: TRBV7-9
clone size: once
CDR3 DNA: TGTGCCAGCAGCTTAGCGACTAGCGGGAGGTTAGGGGAAGAGACTCAGTACTTC
CDR3 protein: CASSLATSGRLGEETQYF

J gene: TRBJ1-1
D gene: NA
V gene: TRBV23-1
clone size: once
CDR3 DNA: TGCGCCAGCAGTCCCCCGACAGAGATGAACACTGAAGCTTTCTTT
CDR3 protein: CASSPPTEMNTEAFF

J gene: TRBJ1-1
D gene: NA
V gene: TRBV4-1
clone size: medium-sized
CDR3 DNA: TGCGCCAGCAGCCAAGACACCAGGGTTCCGAACACTGAAGCTTTCTTT
CDR3 protein: CASSQDTRVPNTEAFF

J gene: TRBJ2-1
D gene: TRBD1
V gene: TRBV28
clone size: NA
CDR3 DNA: TGTGCCACCGCTAGACAGGGGGCTCGGAATGAGCAGTTCTTC
CDR3 protein: CATARQGARNEQFF

J gene: TRBJ1-1
D gene: NA
V gene: TRBV28
clone size: NA
CDR3 DNA: TGTGCCAGCAGTTTATCGGGAAGGGGGAACACTGAAGCTTTCTTT
CDR3 protein: CASSLSGRGNTEAFF

J gene: TRBJ2-7
D gene: TRBD2
V gene: TRBV5-1
clone size: few
CDR3 DNA: TGCGCCAGCAGCTTGTTGGGGACTAGCTTGTACGAGCAGTACTTC
CDR3 protein: CASSLLGTSLYEQYF

J gene: TRBJ1-1
D gene: TRBD1
V gene: TRBV19
clone size: NA
CDR3 DNA: TGTGCCACCCGGACAGGGGCGAACACTGAAGCTTTCTTT
CDR3 protein: CATRTGANTEAFF

J gene: TRBJ2-1
D gene: NA
V gene: TRBV7-3
clone size: NA
CDR3 DNA: TGTGCCAGCAGCCCAATGGCCCTTAGCTCCTACAATGAGCAGTTCTTC
CDR3 protein: CASSPMALSSYNEQFF

J gene: TRBJ1-4
D gene: NA
V gene: TRBV12-2
clone size: NA
CDR3 DNA: TGTGCAAGTCGCTTAGCGGGGTCGGCTAATGAAAAACTGTTTTTT
CDR3 protein: CASRLAGSANEKLFF

J gene: TRBJ1-1
D gene: NA
V gene: TRBV2
clone size: few
CDR3 DNA: TGTGCCAGCAGAAATGGACCCAACACTGAAGCTTTCTTT
CDR3 protein: CASRNGPNTEAFF

J gene: TRBJ2-2
D gene: NA
V gene: TRBV19
clone size: NA
CDR3 DNA: TGTGCCAGTAGTACTCGGAGTCCAGGGGCGGCGGTCACCGGGGAGCTGTTTTTT
CDR3 protein: CASSTRSPGAAVTGELFF

J gene: TRBJ1-1
D gene: NA
V gene: TRBV6-2/TRBV6-3
clone size: NA
CDR3 DNA: TGTGCCAGCAGTACCACACAGACGAACACTGAAGCTTTCTTT
CDR3 protein: CASSTTQTNTEAFF

J gene: TRBJ2-7
D gene: TRBD1
V gene: TRBV6-5
clone size: NA
CDR3 DNA: TGTGCCAGCAGTTACCGCGGGACAGGAGGTGACTACGAGCAGTACTTC
CDR3 protein: CASSYRGTGGDYEQYF

J gene: TRBJ2-7
D gene: NA
V gene: TRBV27
clone size: NA
CDR3 DNA: TGTGCCAGCAGTCACCAGACAGGAGCCTACGAGCAGTACTTC
CDR3 protein: CASSHQTGAYEQYF

J gene: TRBJ2-7
D gene: TRBD2
V gene: TRBV19
clone size: few
CDR3 DNA: TGTGCCAGTAGTCGGGACTATTTCTCCTACGAGCAGTACTTC
CDR3 protein: CASSRDYFSYEQYF

J gene: TRBJ2-3
D gene: NA
V gene: TRBV27
clone size: NA
CDR3 DNA: TGTGCCAGCAGTTTTTACGAACGACATACGCAGTATTTT
CDR3 protein: CASSFYERHTQYF

J gene: TRBJ1-2
D gene: TRBD1
V gene: TRBV5-4
clone size: NA
CDR3 DNA: TGTGCCAGCAGCTGGGACAGGGCTCAATACTATGGCTACACCTTC
CDR3 protein: CASSWDRAQYYGYTF

J gene: TRBJ1-1
D gene: TRBD1
V gene: TRBV4-1
clone size: NA
CDR3 DNA: TGCGCCAGCAGCCACCAGGGACAGGGATACACTGAAGCTTTCTTT
CDR3 protein: CASSHQGQGYTEAFF

J gene: TRBJ1-5
D gene: NA
V gene: TRBV6-2/TRBV6-3
clone size: NA
CDR3 DNA: TGTGCCAGCAGCAACGACCCCACACCTAATCAGCCCCAGCATTTT
CDR3 protein: CASSNDPTPNQPQHF

J gene: TRBJ1-3
D gene: TRBD1
V gene: TRBV3-1/TRBV3-2
clone size: NA
CDR3 DNA: TGTGCCAGCAGCCAAGTAAGAGACAGGGGGCCTGGAAACACCATATATTTT
CDR3 protein: CASSQVRDRGPGNTIYF

J gene: TRBJ1-2
D gene: TRBD1
V gene: TRBV18
clone size: NA
CDR3 DNA: TGTGCCAGCTCACCACCCGGACAGGGGTTTGGCTACACCTTC
CDR3 protein: CASSPPGQGFGYTF

J gene: TRBJ2-1
D gene: TRBD2
V gene: TRBV30
clone size: NA
CDR3 DNA: TGTGCCTGGACGGGGGACTACCAGAGTGGCAACGGTGAGCAGTTCTTC
CDR3 protein: CAWTGDYQSGNGEQFF

J gene: TRBJ1-5
D gene: NA
V gene: TRBV7-8
clone size: NA
CDR3 DNA: TGTGCCAGCAGCTTATACCGCAGTCTGAAAAATCAGCCCCAGCATTTT
CDR3 protein: CASSLYRSLKNQPQHF

J gene: TRBJ2-2
D gene: NA
V gene: TRBV27
clone size: once
CDR3 DNA: TGTGCCAGCAGCGCGACAGGCGGGGAGCTGTTTTTT
CDR3 protein: CASSATGGELFF

J gene: TRBJ1-6
D gene: TRBD1
V gene: TRBV7-9
clone size: NA
CDR3 DNA: TGTGCCAGCAGCACAGGGACAGGGGGGAGCAATAATTCACCCCTCCACTTT
CDR3 protein: CASSTGTGGSNNSPLHF

J gene: TRBJ2-7
D gene: NA
V gene: TRBV5-3
clone size: NA
CDR3 DNA: TGTGCCAGAAGCTTGGGGACAGCCTACGAGCAGTACTTC
CDR3 protein: CARSLGTAYEQYF

J gene: TRBJ1-1
D gene: TRBD1
V gene: TRBV28
clone size: NA
CDR3 DNA: TGTGCCAGCAGGACAGGGGGGAACACTGAAGCTTTCTTT
CDR3 protein: CASRTGGNTEAFF

J gene: TRBJ2-3
D gene: NA
V gene: TRBV11-1
clone size: NA
CDR3 DNA: TGTGCCAGCAGGCAGGGATCGGGAGATACGCAGTATTTT
CDR3 protein: CASRQGSGDTQYF

J gene: TRBJ2-1
D gene: TRBD2
V gene: TRBV7-3
clone size: once
CDR3 DNA: TGTGCCAGCAGCCGGGAGGGCACTAAAGGGTACAATGAGCAGTTCTTC
CDR3 protein: CASSREGTKGYNEQFF

J gene: TRBJ2-7
D gene: TRBD2
V gene: TRBV28
clone size: NA
CDR3 DNA: TGTGCCAGCAGACTGACTAGCGGGAGAATGTACGAGCAGTACTTC
CDR3 protein: CASRLTSGRMYEQYF

J gene: TRBJ1-1
D gene: NA
V gene: TRBV11-2
clone size: NA
CDR3 DNA: TGTGCCAGCAGCTTAGACCGGGGAACTGAAGCTTTCTTT
CDR3 protein: CASSLDRGTEAFF

J gene: TRBJ1-2
D gene: TRBD1
V gene: TRBV29-1
clone size: few
CDR3 DNA: TGCAGCGTGGGAGGGACAGAGCATGGCTACACCTTC
CDR3 protein: CSVGGTEHGYTF

J gene: TRBJ2-3
D gene: TRBD1
V gene: TRBV19
clone size: NA
CDR3 DNA: TGTGCCAGTAGTATGACTTGGGACAGACGCACAGATACGCAGTATTTT
CDR3 protein: CASSMTWDRRTDTQYF

J gene: TRBJ2-5
D gene: NA
V gene: TRBV7-9
clone size: NA
CDR3 DNA: TGTGCCAGCAGCTTAGGGACCACCCAAGAGACCCAGTACTTC
CDR3 protein: CASSLGTTQETQYF

J gene: TRBJ2-6
D gene: NA
V gene: TRBV5-1
clone size: NA
CDR3 DNA: TGCGCCAGCAGCCTTCCCACCCTCTCTGGGGCCAACGTCCTGACTTTC
CDR3 protein: CASSLPTLSGANVLTF

J gene: TRBJ1-4
D gene: TRBD1
V gene: TRBV7-2
clone size: NA
CDR3 DNA: TGTGCCAGCAGCTTAGTGGGGACAGGGGCAACTAATGAAAAACTGTTTTTT
CDR3 protein: CASSLVGTGATNEKLFF

J gene: TRBJ2-5
D gene: TRBD2
V gene: TRBV12-3/TRBV12-4
clone size: NA
CDR3 DNA: TGTGCCAGCAGCCTCCAGGGAGGGGAGACCCAGTACTTC
CDR3 protein: CASSLQGGETQYF

J gene: TRBJ2-3
D gene: TRBD2
V gene: TRBV19
clone size: NA
CDR3 DNA: TGTGCCAGTAGTATAGGGCGGGAGGGGAAGGATACGCAGTATTTT
CDR3 protein: CASSIGREGKDTQYF

J gene: TRBJ1-2
D gene: NA
V gene: TRBV5-1
clone size: NA
CDR3 DNA: TGCGCCAGCAGGTCGGAGCCCCTAGGAGGCTACACCTTC
CDR3 protein: CASRSEPLGGYTF

J gene: TRBJ2-3
D gene: TRBD2
V gene: TRBV7-8
clone size: NA
CDR3 DNA: TGTGCCAGCAGCCCGAGCGGGAGGATAGATACGCAGTATTTT
CDR3 protein: CASSPSGRIDTQYF

J gene: TRBJ2-7
D gene: NA
V gene: TRBV30
clone size: once
CDR3 DNA: TGTGCCTGGAGTTCCCAGTCATACGAGCAGTACTTC
CDR3 protein: CAWSSQSYEQYF

J gene: TRBJ1-4
D gene: NA
V gene: TRBV19
clone size: NA
CDR3 DNA: TGTGCCAGTAGTCTTCACGGTGAAAAACTGTTTTTT
CDR3 protein: CASSLHGEKLFF

J gene: TRBJ2-2
D gene: NA
V gene: TRBV2
clone size: NA
CDR3 DNA: TGTGCCAGCAGAGGGACACCGCAAGCTAAGACCGGGGAGCTGTTTTTT
CDR3 protein: CASRGTPQAKTGELFF

J gene: TRBJ1-1
D gene: NA
V gene: TRBV7-9
clone size: few
CDR3 DNA: TGTGCCAGCAGCTTAGAGGGACGGGACCCCATGAACACTGAAGCTTTCTTT
CDR3 protein: CASSLEGRDPMNTEAFF

J gene: TRBJ2-1
D gene: TRBD2
V gene: TRBV19
clone size: NA
CDR3 DNA: TGTGCCAGTAGTATAGGTCTAGCGGCGGGGGATGAGCAGTTCTTC
CDR3 protein: CASSIGLAAGDEQFF

J gene: TRBJ1-4
D gene: NA
V gene: TRBV28
clone size: NA
CDR3 DNA: TGTGCCAGCAGACGTACGGGGGTAGGGCCAGGGTCTGGTGAAAAACTGTTTTTT
CDR3 protein: CASRRTGVGPGSGEKLFF

J gene: TRBJ1-2
D gene: NA
V gene: TRBV20-1
clone size: NA
CDR3 DNA: TGCAGTGCTAGTGGTAGAACTAACTATGGCTACACCTTC
CDR3 protein: CSASGRTNYGYTF

J gene: TRBJ1-2
D gene: NA
V gene: TRBV5-1
clone size: NA
CDR3 DNA: TGCGCCAGCAGCCATAACGACGGGGCGGTAGGCTACACCTTC
CDR3 protein: CASSHNDGAVGYTF